Sequencing of this T cell receptor beta chain was carried out in a study of beta chain features in type 1 diabetes (dated by TCRdb to the late 2010s). Context from the whole study: Patients and healthy donors did not differ in mean age, gender distribution, total cell number or subset yield. In the study, recently diagnosed type 1 diabetes patients and matched healthy donors were compared on the TCRB repertoires of their sorted circulating CD4+ T cell subsets. A total of 85 million to 140 million sorted cells were examined across all samples, and a strong correlation was observed between cell number per subset and RNA yield. Regulatory and stem cell-like memory subsets were obtained from only 8 patients and roughly 8 healthy donors, while naive and central memory subsets were obtained from all 28 donors.

A few counts support this clone. This receptor's antigen is unknown. Base qualities were left out, and no much larger clone turns up one base away. Each donor gave one peripheral blood draw, roughly 110 mL on average, collected into heparinised tubes. Using a panel that included CD45RO, CCR7, CD25, CD127, CD95 and CD27, naive, central memory, regulatory and stem cell-like memory CD4+ T cells were sorted on a BD FACSAria II. All sorted populations exceeded 95% purity. Right away, PBMCs were isolated by Lymphoprep density gradient centrifugation and were stained directly, with no culture step. So that batch effects would be minimized, each experiment stained and sorted samples in pairs, pairing one healthy donor with one patient. Summary of the overall study and its limitations: Sequencing cDNA rather than genomic DNA could over-represent highly expressing activated cells, although activation and CD3 levels did not differ between groups. PCR may preferentially amplify shorter templates, but because patient and control samples were amplified and corrected together, any resulting skew would affect both groups equally. Patients with type 1 diabetes made fewer insertions and deleted more nucleotides at VDJ recombination sites, implying thymic rearrangement abnormalities. Type 1 diabetes patients showed a moderate but significant shortening of TCRB CDR3 length in all four CD4+ subsets. Naive, central memory and regulatory TCRB repertoires appeared to be more similar among patients than among healthy donors. Because the HLA sub-analyses included only small numbers of individuals, any influence of HLA type on TCRB rearrangement was left unresolved.

The entire isolated RNA was reverse transcribed using the High Capacity cDNA Reverse Transcription Kit, and thus expressed TCRB transcripts were sequenced. Deep immunoSEQ sequencing was performed on naive, central memory and regulatory T cell samples, with an average of about 3.57 million total reads per sample. After sorted cells were lysed in RLT buffer, RNA was extracted with DNase-treated RNeasy Micro or Mini kits, with the choice depending on cell number. To prevent cross-contamination, each cell subset was processed individually, whereas patient and healthy donor samples were processed jointly. The immunoSEQ multiplex PCR was used to amplify TCRB sequences from cDNA, yielding 87-bp fragments that span the CDR3 region. Sequencing of the amplicons was done on the Illumina HiSeq platform. On the authors' methods: Synthetic template baselines were used to correct PCR bias computationally, reads within Hamming distance 2 were collapsed, and singletons that could not be merged were discarded. By aligning reads against IMGT, V, D and J genes, CDR3 length, and insertions or deletions at six rearrangement sites were assigned. Within each subset, clonotype counts were normalized to the number of sorted cells before true diversity and Gini coefficients were calculated with the tcR R package. The overlap coefficient, calculated on TCRB nucleotide sequences, was used to measure repertoire sharing. The table comes from immuneACCESS by way of TCRdb, which keeps in-frame sequences with V and J called. Part of the clones is missing from these tables; in studies checked, under half for an unresolved V gene and the rest for unknown reasons. From that table come the V and J calls and clone size; the DNA was used to work out D and trimming. The sample table lists roughly 300,000 clones, 7% to 9% of them with a count of one. The top ten clonotypes cover less than 0.5% of the sample.

The germline ends are 10 bases apart after V is trimmed by 1 base and J by 0 bases. Inclusive of the bounding cysteine and phenylalanine, the CDR3 is 15 residues long. Only CDR3 DNA is held: 45 bases, read in frame from base 1. Looking up the germline V gene (reference sequence) yields CDR1 SEHNR and CDR2 FQNEAQ. Recombination linked TRBV7-9 to TRBJ2-7; the D gene is not confidently resolved. Sequences were obtained from central memory CD4+ T cells from blood. The TCR originated in a woman aged 18 to 35 in good health. The DNA reads TGTGCCAGCAGCTTAGTTACCGCGTTCTCCTACGAGCAGTACTTC. Translated, it gives CASSLVTAFSYEQYF.